The 8 T cell receptor beta chains below come from one sample, sequenced in a study of cytomegalovirus exposure and HLA in healthy donors. PCR amplification relied on 60 Vbeta primers (plus 13 Jbeta primers). The data were produced by immunoSEQ multiplex PCR, yet TCRdb's version contains in-frame clones alone and is incomplete. Its table records under 95,000 clones. The sample comprised PBMCs. The receptors derive from a middle-aged man in good health and CMV-seronegative.

CDR3 residues: CASSDRGGNTIYF. The CDR3 DNA reads as TGTGCCAGCAGCGACAGGGGAGGAAACACCATATATTTT. V is TRBV5-4 and J is TRBJ1-3, with TRBD1 matching 8 bases. The CDR3 is made up of 13 amino acids. Trimming removed 4 bases from V and 4 bases from J; junction bases left unmatched: 1. Germline CDR1 reads SGHNT; CDR2 reads YYREEE (reference sequence). Full variable domain (rest looked up from reference TRBV5-4 and TRBJ1-3): ETGVTQSPTHLIKTRGQQVTLRCSSQSGHNTVSWYQQALGQGPQFIFQYYREEENGRGNFPPRFSGLQFPNYSSELNVNALELDDSALYLCASSDRGGNTIYFGEGSWLTVV.

The CDR3 DNA reads TGCGCCAGCAGCATGGACAGGGTTTGGCAGTACTTC. Translated: CASSMDRVWQYF. The chain uses TRBV5-1 and TRBJ2-7; 8 bases line up with TRBD1. The ends lost 4 bases at V and 9 bases at J; junction bases unmatched: 6. Germline CDR1 SGHRS, CDR2 YFSETQ. This CDR3 comprises 12 residues.

The chain joins TRBV9 to TRBJ1-2; TRBD1 might be the D (6 bases). The germline V gene has CDR1 SGDLS and CDR2 YYNGEE. V dropped 0 bases and J dropped 8 bases, with 20 bases sitting between them. This CDR3 is 16 amino acids long. This CDR3 reads CASSVGGYSRGRGYTF. The CDR3 nucleotides read TGTGCCAGCAGCGTAGGGGGTTATAGCAGGGGAAGAGGCTACACCTTC.

The rearrangement uses TRBV6-5 and TRBJ1-1, with D unclear. V lost 0 bases and J 7 bases, leaving 9 bases between the germline ends. Germline V gene data show CDR1 as MNHEY and CDR2 as SVGAGI. The CDR3 has 13 amino acids. Written as DNA, the CDR3 is TGTGCCAGCAGTTACTCGAGCGGGTTTGAAGCTTTCTTT. Translation: CASSYSSGFEAFF.

V is TRBV4-3 and J is TRBJ2-5; TRBD2 aligns across 9 bases. Germline values: CDR1 LGHNA, CDR2 YSLEER. Trimming took 0 bases from V and 1 from J; bases not matched to a gene: 3. This CDR3 has 16 residues. The CDR3 region has the DNA TGCGCCAGCAGCCAAGAAAGCGGGGGGTCCCAAGAGACCCAGTACTTC. It is translated as CASSQESGGSQETQYF.

The chain joins TRBV28 to TRBJ1-5, with unresolved D. The CDR3 spans 13 residues. V shed 3 bases and J shed 2 bases, with 5 bases lying between them. Germline V gene data show CDR1 as MDHEN and CDR2 as SYDVKM. CDR3 bases: TGTGCCAGCAGTTTCACAGGCAATCAGCCCCAGCATTTT. Translated, it gives CASSFTGNQPQHF.

The chain combines TRBV28 with TRBJ2-7, with D possibly matching TRBD2 (5 bases). Germline assignment: CDR1 MDHEN and CDR2 SYDVKM. There are 12 residues in the CDR3. Deletions cut 6 bases from V and 6 bases from J, with 12 bases between. The CDR3 is CASRTNAGEQYF. In DNA form, the CDR3 reads TGTGCCAGCAGAACAAATGCGGGCGAGCAGTACTTC.

The chain has TRBV4-1 and TRBJ2-3; 11 positions match TRBD1. Losses at the gene ends were 2 bases for V and 3 bases for J; bases not matched to a gene: 7. CDR1 is MGHRA and CDR2 is YSYEKL in the germline V gene. The CDR3 sequence is 17 residues long. CDR3 sequence (DNA): TGCGCCAGCAGCCAAAAACCCGGGACAGGGGGTACAGATACGCAGTATTTT. Its protein is CASSQKPGTGGTDTQYF.